Included here is one T cell receptor (beta chain) sequence, with context. Methods used by the authors: Amplified reference gene primers provided the basis for estimating nucleated cell counts. Sequenced by immunoSEQ multiplex PCR; TCRdb stores in-frame clones only, minus some. V, J and clone size reflect that table, while D and trimming were determined from the DNA. The sample gives 120,000 to 150,000 clones, around four fifths of which show up once; about 3% is in the top ten. There are 15 residues in the CDR3. The germline V gene has CDR1 SGHDT and CDR2 YYEEEE. The V end lost 0 bases, the J end lost 3 bases, and 13 bases lay between the germline ends. The data were taken from a study of blood T cell repertoires in COVID-19. About the research overall: Nucleic acid was either cDNA or gDNA, and it came from T cells, B-cell-depleted T cells, or PBMCs.

The sequenced sample was peripheral blood. The gene calls are TRBV5-6 and TRBJ2-7; TRBD2 is a possible D gene (6 bases). This TCR was recovered from a woman aged 40 to 49 with active or convalescent COVID-19. The CDR3 spells CASSLAAGRDYEQYF. The CDR3 coding sequence is TGTGCCAGCAGCTTGGCGGCAGGGCGGGACTACGAGCAGTACTTC.